This T cell receptor beta chain was identified during a study of blood T cells in healthy people across ages. This clonotype has a handful of counts. The use of a sample-barcoded 5' primer and a J-beta primer mix characterized a second PCR of roughly 6 to 12 cycles. TCRdb independently ran MiXCR on the 5' RACE reads; one entry per CDR3 protein. The sample has 1.5 million to 1.8 million distinct CDR3 sequences; 40% to 45% are singletons. Drawing of peripheral blood yielded about 10 milliliters from each donor. This receptor was taken from a woman aged 18-29 years in good health. The material sequenced was blood.

The CDR3 DNA follows: TGTGCCAGCAGCCAGCTAGCGGGAAGTCTCAATGAGCAGTTCTTC. Its protein product is CASSQLAGSLNEQFF. The V call is TRBV9, the J call TRBJ2-1, with 9 bases matching TRBD2. The CDR3 runs to 15 residues. Germline V gives CDR1 SGDLS, CDR2 YYNGEE. V trimming: 4 bases; J trimming: 6 bases; junction bases outside the gene matches: 8.